This TCR beta chain is from a study of early T cells in non-severe SARS-CoV-2 infection. TCRdb independently ran MiXCR on the 5' RACE reads; one entry per CDR3 protein. The sample consists of tens of thousands of distinct CDR3 sequences, roughly an eighth of them appearing once. This CDR3 contains 14 residues. J gave up 7 bases and V 4 bases, and 8 bases lay outside the gene matches. Germline lookup yields CDR1 DFQATT and CDR2 SNEGSKA (reference sequence). At least ten counts were recorded for this clonotype. The receptor was derived from an adult who was a healthcare worker with PCR-confirmed SARS-CoV-2 infection or an uninfected control (not recorded which). The sample taken for sequencing was whole blood. The rearrangement joins TRBV20-1 to TRBJ2-1; 9 nucleotides match TRBD1. This CDR3 is CSATSGTGRNEQFF. The CDR3 coding sequence is TGCAGTGCTACCTCCGGGACAGGGCGGAATGAGCAGTTCTTC.